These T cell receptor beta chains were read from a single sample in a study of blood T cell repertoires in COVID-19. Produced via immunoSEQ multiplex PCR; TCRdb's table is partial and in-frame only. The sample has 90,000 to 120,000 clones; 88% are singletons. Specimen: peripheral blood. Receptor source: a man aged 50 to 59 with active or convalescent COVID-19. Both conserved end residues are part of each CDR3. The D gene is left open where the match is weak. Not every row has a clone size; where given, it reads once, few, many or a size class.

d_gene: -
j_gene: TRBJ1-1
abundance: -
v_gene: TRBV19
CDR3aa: CASSNTQGLPEAFF
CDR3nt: TGTGCCAGTAGTAATACCCAGGGTCTGCCTGAAGCTTTCTTT

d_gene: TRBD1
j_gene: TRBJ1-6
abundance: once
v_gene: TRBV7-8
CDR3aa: CASSTDRGPAPLHF
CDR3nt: TGTGCCAGCAGTACGGACAGGGGGCCGGCACCCCTCCACTTT

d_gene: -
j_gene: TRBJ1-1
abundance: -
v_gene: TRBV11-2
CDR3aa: CASSLFRRGGIPEAFF
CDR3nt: TGTGCCAGCAGCTTATTTCGTCGCGGGGGGATCCCTGAAGCTTTCTTT

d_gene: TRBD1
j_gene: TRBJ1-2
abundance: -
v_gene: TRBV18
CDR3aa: CASSPDREFGYTF
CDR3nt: TGTGCCAGCTCACCGGACAGGGAATTTGGCTACACCTTC

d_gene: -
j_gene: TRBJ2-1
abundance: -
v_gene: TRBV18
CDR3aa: CASSPGSSYNEQFF
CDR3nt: TGTGCCAGCTCACCAGGGAGCTCCTACAATGAGCAGTTCTTC

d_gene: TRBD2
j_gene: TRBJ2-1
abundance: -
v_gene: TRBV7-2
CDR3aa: CASSPGLGPYNEQFF
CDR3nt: TGTGCCAGCAGCCCAGGACTAGGGCCCTACAATGAGCAGTTCTTC

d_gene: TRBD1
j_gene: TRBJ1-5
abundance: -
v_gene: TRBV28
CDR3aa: CASSLGTGRQPQHF
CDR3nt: TGTGCCAGCAGTTTAGGGACAGGGCGTCAGCCCCAGCATTTT

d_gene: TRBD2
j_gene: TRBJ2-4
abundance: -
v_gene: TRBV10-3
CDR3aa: CAIGTSGSPQLNF
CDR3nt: TGTGCCATCGGGACTAGCGGGAGCCCACAATTGAACTTC

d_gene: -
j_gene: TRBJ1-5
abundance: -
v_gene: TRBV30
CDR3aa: CAWSGRGVEPQHF
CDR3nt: TGTGCCTGGAGTGGCAGGGGCGTCGAGCCCCAGCATTTT

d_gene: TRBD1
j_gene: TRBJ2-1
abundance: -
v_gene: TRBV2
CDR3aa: CASSSTGGSYNEQFF
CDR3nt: TGTGCCAGCAGCTCGACAGGGGGGTCCTACAATGAGCAGTTCTTC

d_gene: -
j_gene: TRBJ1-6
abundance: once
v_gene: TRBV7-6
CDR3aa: CASSLPGNSPLHF
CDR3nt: TGTGCCAGCAGCTTACCGGGGAATTCACCCCTCCACTTT

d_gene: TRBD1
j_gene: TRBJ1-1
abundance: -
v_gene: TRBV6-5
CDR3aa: CASTRTGADTEAFF
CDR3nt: TGTGCCAGCACCCGGACAGGGGCGGACACTGAAGCTTTCTTT

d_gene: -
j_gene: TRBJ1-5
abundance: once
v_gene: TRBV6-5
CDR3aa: CASSSLDSNQPQHF
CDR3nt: TGTGCCAGCAGTTCTCTAGATAGCAATCAGCCCCAGCATTTT

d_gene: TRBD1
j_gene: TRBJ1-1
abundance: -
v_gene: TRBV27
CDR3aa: CASGKGARAEAFF
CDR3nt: TGTGCCAGCGGGAAGGGGGCTAGGGCTGAAGCTTTCTTT

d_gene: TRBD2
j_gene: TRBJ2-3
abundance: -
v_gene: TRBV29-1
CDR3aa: CSDPMTSGSTDTQYF
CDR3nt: TGCAGCGACCCCATGACTAGCGGGAGCACAGATACGCAGTATTTT

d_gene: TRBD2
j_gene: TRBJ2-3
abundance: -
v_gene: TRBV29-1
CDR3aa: CSGTSGGSTDTQYF
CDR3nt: TGCAGCGGAACTAGCGGAGGAAGCACAGATACGCAGTATTTT

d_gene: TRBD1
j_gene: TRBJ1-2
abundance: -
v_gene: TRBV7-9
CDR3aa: CASSLGQGQNYGYTF
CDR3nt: TGTGCCAGCAGCTTAGGACAGGGCCAGAACTATGGCTACACCTTC

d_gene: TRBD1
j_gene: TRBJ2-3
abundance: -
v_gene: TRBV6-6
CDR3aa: CASSYSRDRADTQYF
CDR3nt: TGTGCCAGCAGTTACTCCCGGGACAGAGCAGATACGCAGTATTTT

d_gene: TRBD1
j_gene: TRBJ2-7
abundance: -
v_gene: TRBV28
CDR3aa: CASSLTRQGYEQYF
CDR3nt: TGTGCCAGCAGTCTAACACGACAGGGCTACGAGCAGTACTTC

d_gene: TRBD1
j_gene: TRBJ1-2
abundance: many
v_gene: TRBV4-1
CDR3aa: CASSQGLLQDRVAGYTF
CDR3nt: TGCGCCAGCAGCCAAGGTCTCCTTCAGGACAGGGTGGCGGGCTACACCTTC

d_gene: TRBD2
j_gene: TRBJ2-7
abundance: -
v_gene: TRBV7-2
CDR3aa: CASSVASGRASPYEQYF
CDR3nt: TGTGCCAGCAGCGTGGCTAGCGGGAGGGCCTCGCCCTACGAGCAGTACTTC

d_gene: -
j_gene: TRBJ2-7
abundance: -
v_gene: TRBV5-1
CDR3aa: CASSLGDSPGEQYF
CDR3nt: TGCGCCAGCAGCTTGGGAGACTCCCCGGGGGAGCAGTACTTC

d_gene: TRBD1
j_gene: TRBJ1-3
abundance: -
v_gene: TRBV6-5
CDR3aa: CASSPQGAANTMYF
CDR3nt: TGTGCCAGCAGTCCACAGGGGGCGGCGAACACCATGTATTTT

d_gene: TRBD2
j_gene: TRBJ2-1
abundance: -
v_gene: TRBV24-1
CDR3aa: CATSDPGTSGSFANEQFF
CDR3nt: TGTGCCACCAGTGACCCCGGGACTAGCGGGAGCTTTGCCAATGAGCAGTTCTTC

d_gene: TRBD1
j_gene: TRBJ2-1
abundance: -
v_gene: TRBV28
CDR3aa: CASSAGTGTSNEQFF
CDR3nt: TGTGCCAGCAGCGCCGGGACAGGGACTTCTAATGAGCAGTTCTTC

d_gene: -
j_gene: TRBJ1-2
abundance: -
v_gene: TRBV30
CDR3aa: CAWSVNIHGYTF
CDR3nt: TGTGCCTGGAGTGTAAACATTCACGGCTACACCTTC

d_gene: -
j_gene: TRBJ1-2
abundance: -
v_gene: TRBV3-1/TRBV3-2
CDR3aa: CASSQGGEYGYTF
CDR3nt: TGTGCCAGCAGCCAAGGGGGGGAGTATGGCTACACCTTC